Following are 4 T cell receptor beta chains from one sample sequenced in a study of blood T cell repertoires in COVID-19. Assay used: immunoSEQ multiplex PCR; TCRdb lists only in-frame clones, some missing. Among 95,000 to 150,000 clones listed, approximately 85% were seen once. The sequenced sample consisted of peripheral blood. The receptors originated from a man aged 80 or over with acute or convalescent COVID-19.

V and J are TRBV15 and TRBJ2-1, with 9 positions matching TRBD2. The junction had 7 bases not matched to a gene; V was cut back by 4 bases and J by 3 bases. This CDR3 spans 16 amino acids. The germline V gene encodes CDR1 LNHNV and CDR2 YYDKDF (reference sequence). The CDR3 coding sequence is TGTGCCACCAGCACGGGACTAGCAGACTACTACAATGAGCAGTTCTTC. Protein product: CATSTGLADYYNEQFF.

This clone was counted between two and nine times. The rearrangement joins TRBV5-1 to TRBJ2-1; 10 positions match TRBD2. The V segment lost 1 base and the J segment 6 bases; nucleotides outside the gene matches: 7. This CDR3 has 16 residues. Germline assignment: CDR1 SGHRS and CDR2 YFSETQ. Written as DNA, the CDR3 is TGCGCCAGCAGCTTGCCGGCTAGCGGGGGACCCAATGAGCAGTTCTTC. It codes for CASSLPASGGPNEQFF.

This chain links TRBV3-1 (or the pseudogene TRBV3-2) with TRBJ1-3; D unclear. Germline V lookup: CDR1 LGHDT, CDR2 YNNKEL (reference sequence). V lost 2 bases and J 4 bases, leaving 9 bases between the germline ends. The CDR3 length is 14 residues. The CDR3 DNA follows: TGTGCCAGCAGCCAATTGAGGCCCGGAAACACCATATATTTT. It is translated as CASSQLRPGNTIYF.

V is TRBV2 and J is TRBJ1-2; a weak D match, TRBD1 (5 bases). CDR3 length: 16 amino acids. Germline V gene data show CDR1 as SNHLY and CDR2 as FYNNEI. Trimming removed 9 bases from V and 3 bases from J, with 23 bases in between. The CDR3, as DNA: TGTGCCAGAGAGCGGGGCCGAGCCTCTACCGACTATGGCTACACCTTC. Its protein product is CARERGRASTDYGYTF.